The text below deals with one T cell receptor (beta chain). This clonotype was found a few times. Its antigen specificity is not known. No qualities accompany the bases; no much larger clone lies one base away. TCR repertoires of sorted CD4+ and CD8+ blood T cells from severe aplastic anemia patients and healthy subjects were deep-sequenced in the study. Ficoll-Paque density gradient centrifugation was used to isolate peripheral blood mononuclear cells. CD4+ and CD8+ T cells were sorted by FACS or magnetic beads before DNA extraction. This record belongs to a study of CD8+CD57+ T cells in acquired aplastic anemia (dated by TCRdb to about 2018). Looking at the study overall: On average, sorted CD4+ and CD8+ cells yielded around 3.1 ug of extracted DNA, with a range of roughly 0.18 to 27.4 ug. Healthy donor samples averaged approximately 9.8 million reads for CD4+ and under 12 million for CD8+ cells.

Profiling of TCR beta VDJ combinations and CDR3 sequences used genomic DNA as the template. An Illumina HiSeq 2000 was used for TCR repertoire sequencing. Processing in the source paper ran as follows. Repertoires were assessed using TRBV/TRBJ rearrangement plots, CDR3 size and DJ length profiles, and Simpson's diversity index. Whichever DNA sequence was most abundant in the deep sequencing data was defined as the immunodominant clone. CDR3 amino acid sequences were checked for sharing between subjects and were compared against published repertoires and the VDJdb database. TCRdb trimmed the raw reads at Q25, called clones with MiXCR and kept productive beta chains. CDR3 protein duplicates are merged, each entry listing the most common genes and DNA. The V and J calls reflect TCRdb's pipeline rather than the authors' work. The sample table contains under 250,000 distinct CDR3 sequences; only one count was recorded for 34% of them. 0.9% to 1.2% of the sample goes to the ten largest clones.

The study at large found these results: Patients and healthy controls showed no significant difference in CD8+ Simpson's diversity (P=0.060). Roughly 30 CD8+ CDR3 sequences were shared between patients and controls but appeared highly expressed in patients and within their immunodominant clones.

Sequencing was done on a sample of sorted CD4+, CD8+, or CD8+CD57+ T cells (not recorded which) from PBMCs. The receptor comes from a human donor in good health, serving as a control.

The sequenced DNA is TGCGCCAGCAGCCTCACCAGGGACAGCCTGAACACCGGGGAGCTGTTTTTT. It codes for CASSLTRDSLNTGELFF. The sequence is built from TRBV5-1 and TRBJ2-2; 7 middle bases align to TRBD1. Via the germline V gene, CDR1 is SGHRS and CDR2 YFSETQ. Here V drops 4 bases and J drops 1 base, and the junction holds 10 bases not matched to any gene. The CDR3 runs 17 amino acids, cysteine and phenylalanine included. Just CDR3 DNA is preserved here, 51 bases in frame from base 1.